This T cell receptor beta chain was captured by sequencing in a study of blood T cell repertoires in COVID-19. Study information: Both acute and convalescent COVID-19 samples were obtained from the United States, Italy and Spain.

Only in-frame clones appear in the TCRdb table, and some are missing; sequencing was by immunoSEQ multiplex PCR. The sample contains 270,000 or so clones, 89% of which appear only once. The CDR3 has 16 amino acids. The V segment lost 3 bases and the J segment 4 bases; nucleotides outside the gene matches: 4. Germline loops: CDR1 KGHDR, CDR2 SFDVKD. V usage is TRBV24-1 and J usage is TRBJ2-1; 11 bases map to TRBD2. The sample consisted of peripheral blood. The TCR sequence derives from a woman in her 40s who had recovered from COVID-19. The CDR3 spells CATSDTGTSGYNEQFF. The CDR3 DNA follows: TGTGCCACCAGTGATACCGGGACTAGCGGATACAATGAGCAGTTCTTC.